This paragraph covers one T cell receptor (beta chain) sequence. From blood CD8+ and CD4+ T cells, TCR beta sequences were generated. Each Susac syndrome patient had definite or probable disease by recently defined criteria. With random hexamers, reverse transcription was performed on about 0.5 to 1 ug of RNA. The method of amplification for TCR beta CDR3 was immunoSEQ multiplex PCR, covering 54 Vbeta and 13 Jbeta. TCRdb reprocessed the immunoSEQ multiplex PCR reads via MiXCR and lists one record per CDR3 protein. The sample lists some 94,000 distinct CDR3 sequences, over 90% occurring once. The sample comes from a study of CD8 T cells in Susac syndrome. Study in general: When their blood was taken, the Susac syndrome patients had either not yet had any therapy, were taking corticosteroids, or were taking intravenous immunoglobulin alone.

CDR1 and CDR2 from the germline V gene are MNHEY and SMNVEV (reference sequence). The CDR3 totals 14 residues. V was trimmed by 6 bases and J by 11 bases, leaving 17 bases between them. The sequenced material came from CD4+ T cells from PBMCs. The TCR comes from a human donor with Susac syndrome. The chain joins TRBV27 to TRBJ1-6; maybe TRBD1 (5 bases). The DNA of the CDR3 is TGTGCCAGCAGCCTGCTGGCAGGGCAAACACCCCTCCACTTT. The encoded protein is CASSLLAGQTPLHF.